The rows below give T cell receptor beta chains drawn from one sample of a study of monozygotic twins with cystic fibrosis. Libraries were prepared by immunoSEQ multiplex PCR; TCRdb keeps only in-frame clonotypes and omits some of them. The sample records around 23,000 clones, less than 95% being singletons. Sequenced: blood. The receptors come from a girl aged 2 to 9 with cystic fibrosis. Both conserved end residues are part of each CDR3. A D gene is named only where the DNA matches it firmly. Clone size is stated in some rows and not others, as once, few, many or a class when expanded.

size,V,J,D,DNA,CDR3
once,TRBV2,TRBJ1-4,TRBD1,TGTGCCAGCTACTATGGATCCGGGACAGACTTAGAAAAACTGTTTTTT,CASYYGSGTDLEKLFF
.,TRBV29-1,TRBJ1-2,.,TGCAGCGTTGAAATGGGGATCGGTGGCTACACCTTC,CSVEMGIGGYTF
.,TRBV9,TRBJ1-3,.,TGTGCCTCCAGCAGTAGTAGTTCTGGAAACACCATATATTTT,CASSSSSSGNTIYF
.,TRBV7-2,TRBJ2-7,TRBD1,TGTGCCAGCAGCTTCCGGGACAGAGACTACGAGCAGTACTTC,CASSFRDRDYEQYF
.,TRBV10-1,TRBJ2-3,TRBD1,TGCGCCACTCAACGGGACAGGAGCACAGATACGCAGTATTTT,CATQRDRSTDTQYF
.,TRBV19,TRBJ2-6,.,TGTGCCAGCTCATCTGGGGCCAACGTCCTGACTTTC,CASSSGANVLTF
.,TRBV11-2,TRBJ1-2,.,TGTGCCAGCAGCTTAATTGAGCCGGGCTCATATGGCTACACCTTC,CASSLIEPGSYGYTF
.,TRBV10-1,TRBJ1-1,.,TGCGCCAGCAGGGGAAGCGACACTGAAGCTTTCTTT,CASRGSDTEAFF
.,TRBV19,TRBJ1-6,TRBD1,TGTGCCAGTAGTGCAAGACAGGGAAAGGGATCACCCCTCCACTTT,CASSARQGKGSPLHF
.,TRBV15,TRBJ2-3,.,TGTGCCACCAGCAGAGACAGGGTTCCAGATACGCAGTATTTT,CATSRDRVPDTQYF
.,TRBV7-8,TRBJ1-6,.,TGTGCCAGCAGCCGTAATAATTTTAACCCCCTCCACTTT,CASSRNNFNPLHF
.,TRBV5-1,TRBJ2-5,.,TGCGCCAGCAGCCCCGGCCCGCAAAAGACCCAGTACTTC,CASSPGPQKTQYF
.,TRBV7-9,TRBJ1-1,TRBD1,TGTGCCAGCAGCCCCACGGACAGGGGGCGAAGGGACACTGAAGCTTTCTTT,CASSPTDRGRRDTEAFF
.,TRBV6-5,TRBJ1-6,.,TGTGCCAGCACTAATGAGGGGCAGAATTCACCCCTCCACTTT,CASTNEGQNSPLHF
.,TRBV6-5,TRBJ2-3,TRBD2,TGTGCCAGCAGCGAGCGGGGGGGCATTTATACGCAGTATTTT,CASSERGGIYTQYF
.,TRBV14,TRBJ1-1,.,TGTGCCAGCAAGACAAAGGGGGGCACTGAAGCTTTCTTT,CASKTKGGTEAFF
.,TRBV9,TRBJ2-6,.,TGTGCCAGCAGCGTGGGGTACCTCGCTGGGGCCAACGTCCTGACTTTC,CASSVGYLAGANVLTF
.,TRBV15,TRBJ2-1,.,TGTGCCACCAGCAGACCCGTGTTGGGTAGAGACAATGAGCAGTTCTTC,CATSRPVLGRDNEQFF
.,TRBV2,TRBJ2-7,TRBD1,TGTGCCAGCAGTGCCGGACAGGGGGGCTCCTACGAGCAGTACTTC,CASSAGQGGSYEQYF
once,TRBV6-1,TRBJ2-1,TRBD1,TGTGCCAGCAGTGAAACGCTCCAGGGGGACGTGATCGTCAATGAGCAGTTCTTC,CASSETLQGDVIVNEQFF
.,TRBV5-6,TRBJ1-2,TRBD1,TGTGCCAGCAGCTTGGACCCACAGGGGTTCTATGGCTACACCTTC,CASSLDPQGFYGYTF
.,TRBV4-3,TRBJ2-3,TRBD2,TGCGCCAGCAGCCAGTCACGATCAGGGCTAGCGGGGTTCGATACGCAGTATTTT,CASSQSRSGLAGFDTQYF
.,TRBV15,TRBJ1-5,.,TGTGCCACCAGCAGAGAGGTAACTGGGACAAGAATTTTTACCAATCAGCCCCAGCATTTT,CATSREVTGTRIFTNQPQHF
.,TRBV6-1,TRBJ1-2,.,TGTGCCAGCAGTGAAGCATCGACAGGCAACTATGGCTACACCTTC,CASSEASTGNYGYTF
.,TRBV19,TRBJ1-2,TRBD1,TGTGCCAGTAGTATCGTCCCGGGACAGTGGGATGGCTACACCTTC,CASSIVPGQWDGYTF
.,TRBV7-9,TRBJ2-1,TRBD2,TGTGCCAGCAGCTTAGGTAGCGGGGTCCACAATGAGCAGTTCTTC,CASSLGSGVHNEQFF
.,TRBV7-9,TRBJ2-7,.,TGTGCCAGCAGCCGAAATCCCTACGAGCAGTACTTC,CASSRNPYEQYF
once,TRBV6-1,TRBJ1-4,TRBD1,TGTGCCAGCAGTGTACGGGGACAGGGAAACGCCGTCTCAAATGAAAAACTGTTTTTT,CASSVRGQGNAVSNEKLFF
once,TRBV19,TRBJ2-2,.,TGTGCCAGTAACTTTGGACAGTCCGGGGAGCTGTTTTTT,CASNFGQSGELFF